The T cell receptor (beta chain) described here comes from a study of T cell responses to AZD1222 COVID-19 vaccine. Germline V gene sequence: CDR1 SGDLS, CDR2 YYNGEE. Trimming cost V 4 bases and J 0 bases, with 14 bases left between them. The CDR3 loop spans 15 amino acids. Data came from immunoSEQ multiplex PCR; TCRdb stores just in-frame clones and leaves some out. The sample consists of around 160,000 clones, roughly 94% of them appearing once. Whole-study findings and limits: Only 5 or 6 people who got AZD1222 tested seropositive at baseline. Donors were largely white British and mainly female; clonal diversity was possibly underestimated. Variant regions that are unmutated are reportedly the target of nearly half of spike-specific TCRs. Repertoires were sampled only after the peak T cell response.

Remarks on this clone: Its antigen is not identified.

This clonotype was sampled from an adult who received the AZD1222 COVID-19 vaccine. This specimen consisted of peripheral blood, obtained 28 days after the second AZD1222 dose. J is TRBJ2-7 and V is TRBV9, with TRBD2 as a possible D gene (5 bases). CDR3 region: CASSPGGGLSYEQYF. The DNA of the CDR3 is TGTGCCAGCAGCCCAGGTGGTGGACTCTCCTACGAGCAGTACTTC.